The clone carrying this T cell receptor (beta chain) was seen a handful of times. Its target is unknown. Profiling relied on immunoSEQ multiplex PCR, and the TCRdb table lists in-frame clones only, not all of them. Here the sample spans fewer than 25,000 clones, around 82% being singletons. The data belong to a study of ipilimumab plus nivolumab after autologous stem cell transplantation. Study overall: Median doses per patient: roughly five ipilimumab, about 8 nivolumab. The DLBCL group included primary refractory and relapsed cases.

The V gene lost 7 bases and the J gene lost 10 bases, with 14 bases spanning the gap. Germline assignment: CDR1 WSHSY and CDR2 SAAADI. The CDR3 loop spans 13 amino acids. Study-level points and caveats: The authors say TCR, Treg and microbiome findings warrant further study.

The receptor's source is a male donor with diffuse large B-cell lymphoma. This chain joins TRBV10-2 and TRBJ1-6; D ambiguous. The input for sequencing was PBMCs, taken in a trial of ipilimumab plus nivolumab as post-transplant consolidation. The CDR3 DNA sequence: TGCGCCAGCACGATCGGCTTAGGGTCACCCCTCCACTTT. Protein: CASTIGLGSPLHF.